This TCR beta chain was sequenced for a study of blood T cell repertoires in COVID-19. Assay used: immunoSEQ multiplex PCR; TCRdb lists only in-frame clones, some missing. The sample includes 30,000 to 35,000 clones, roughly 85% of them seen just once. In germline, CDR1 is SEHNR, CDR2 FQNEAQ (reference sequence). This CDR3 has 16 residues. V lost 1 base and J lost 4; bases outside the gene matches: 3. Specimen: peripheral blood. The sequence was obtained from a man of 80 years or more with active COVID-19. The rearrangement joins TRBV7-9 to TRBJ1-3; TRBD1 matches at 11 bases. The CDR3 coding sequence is TGTGCCAGCAGCTTAGGCAGGACAGGGGGCGGAAACACCATATATTTT. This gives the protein CASSLGRTGGGNTIYF.